The rows below give T cell receptor beta chains drawn from one sample of a study of blood T cell repertoires in COVID-19. Only in-frame clones appear in the TCRdb table, and some are missing; sequencing was by immunoSEQ multiplex PCR. Among fewer than 350,000 clones listed, about 85% were seen once. The sample was PBMCs or T cells enriched from blood (not recorded which). These receptor sequences come from a young woman who had been exposed to COVID-19. CDR3s include the opening cysteine and the closing phenylalanine or tryptophan. The order of the fields is V gene, clone size, J gene, CDR3 protein. Size tells how often a clone was seen (once, few, many) or the class of an expanded clone, and some rows leave it out.

v_gene: TRBV30; abundance: NA; j_gene: TRBJ1-2; CDR3aa: CAWTSRGRNYGYTF
v_gene: TRBV29-1; abundance: few; j_gene: TRBJ2-5; CDR3aa: CSVQEGGETQYF
v_gene: TRBV25-1; abundance: NA; j_gene: TRBJ2-1; CDR3aa: CASSPPELAGDNEQFF
v_gene: TRBV7-2; abundance: few; j_gene: TRBJ2-1; CDR3aa: CASSLDAGRYSEQFF
v_gene: TRBV29-1; abundance: NA; j_gene: TRBJ2-1; CDR3aa: CSVTTSTEQFF
v_gene: TRBV29-1; abundance: NA; j_gene: TRBJ2-7; CDR3aa: CSVGFYGSPREQYF
v_gene: TRBV4-1; abundance: NA; j_gene: TRBJ2-4; CDR3aa: CASSPTDRMNIQYF
v_gene: TRBV18; abundance: NA; j_gene: TRBJ2-3; CDR3aa: CASETGGKGTDTQYF
v_gene: TRBV10-3; abundance: NA; j_gene: TRBJ1-2; CDR3aa: CAISSQLQVPYGYTF
v_gene: TRBV7-2; abundance: NA; j_gene: TRBJ1-5; CDR3aa: CASSLGGPGQLQPQHF
v_gene: TRBV7-8; abundance: NA; j_gene: TRBJ1-2; CDR3aa: CASSFTVGPGTTATNYGYTF
v_gene: TRBV27; abundance: NA; j_gene: TRBJ1-2; CDR3aa: CASRNPGRTGSDGYTF
v_gene: TRBV15; abundance: NA; j_gene: TRBJ1-2; CDR3aa: CATSRPSAGVAGYTF
v_gene: TRBV3-1/TRBV3-2; abundance: NA; j_gene: TRBJ1-4; CDR3aa: CASSPRAGANEKLFF
v_gene: TRBV16; abundance: NA; j_gene: TRBJ1-1; CDR3aa: CASSQELNTEAFF
v_gene: TRBV10-1; abundance: NA; j_gene: TRBJ2-5; CDR3aa: CASSEGIAGDQETQYF
v_gene: TRBV24-1; abundance: once; j_gene: TRBJ1-5; CDR3aa: CATSPGQGGNQPQHF
v_gene: TRBV11-2; abundance: NA; j_gene: TRBJ2-5; CDR3aa: CASSSGGGVGETQYF
v_gene: TRBV5-1; abundance: once; j_gene: TRBJ2-3; CDR3aa: CASSSDRPGRDTQYF
v_gene: TRBV5-6; abundance: NA; j_gene: TRBJ1-5; CDR3aa: CASSFGQGAYSNQPQHF
v_gene: TRBV5-1; abundance: NA; j_gene: TRBJ2-7; CDR3aa: CASTRDSSYEQYF
v_gene: TRBV6-2/TRBV6-3; abundance: NA; j_gene: TRBJ1-1; CDR3aa: CASSRYRGGTEAFF
v_gene: TRBV6-5; abundance: NA; j_gene: TRBJ2-1; CDR3aa: CATTGGYYNEQFF
v_gene: TRBV30; abundance: NA; j_gene: TRBJ2-3; CDR3aa: CAWSVASSTQYF
v_gene: TRBV30; abundance: NA; j_gene: TRBJ1-5; CDR3aa: CAWTVDGSNQPQHF
v_gene: TRBV7-9; abundance: NA; j_gene: TRBJ1-1; CDR3aa: CASSTSRDRNTEAFF
v_gene: TRBV9; abundance: NA; j_gene: TRBJ2-7; CDR3aa: CASSVGPLSNYEQYF
v_gene: TRBV2; abundance: NA; j_gene: TRBJ1-1; CDR3aa: CASSESSRVEAFF
v_gene: TRBV30; abundance: NA; j_gene: TRBJ1-3; CDR3aa: CAWNEGGHPGNTIYF
v_gene: TRBV27; abundance: NA; j_gene: TRBJ2-5; CDR3aa: CASSLSIRETQYF
v_gene: TRBV9; abundance: NA; j_gene: TRBJ1-3; CDR3aa: CASSVIDSTIYF
v_gene: TRBV5-8; abundance: NA; j_gene: TRBJ1-2; CDR3aa: CASSPLGQGRYGYTF
v_gene: TRBV30; abundance: NA; j_gene: TRBJ1-4; CDR3aa: CAWNRNEKLFF
v_gene: TRBV19; abundance: few; j_gene: TRBJ1-5; CDR3aa: CASSAQGINQPQHF
v_gene: TRBV7-8; abundance: NA; j_gene: TRBJ1-5; CDR3aa: CASSLGSHRYQPQHF
v_gene: TRBV10-1; abundance: NA; j_gene: TRBJ2-2; CDR3aa: CASSDEQGTGELFF
v_gene: TRBV19; abundance: NA; j_gene: TRBJ1-3; CDR3aa: CASSSVVGTGAGNTIYF
v_gene: TRBV7-3; abundance: NA; j_gene: TRBJ2-3; CDR3aa: CASSSSAGGPDTQYF
v_gene: TRBV2; abundance: once; j_gene: TRBJ1-2; CDR3aa: CASRSRQGASYTF
v_gene: TRBV27; abundance: NA; j_gene: TRBJ2-7; CDR3aa: CASSFSLAGGRGEQYF
v_gene: TRBV11-2; abundance: NA; j_gene: TRBJ2-3; CDR3aa: CASSLAGGPADTQYF
v_gene: TRBV4-2; abundance: NA; j_gene: TRBJ2-3; CDR3aa: CASSQETQRGVTQYF
v_gene: TRBV7-9; abundance: NA; j_gene: TRBJ2-1; CDR3aa: CASSFFSGTSLLNEQFF
v_gene: TRBV9; abundance: NA; j_gene: TRBJ2-1; CDR3aa: CASSVRPGLAGGPPEQFF
v_gene: TRBV20-1; abundance: NA; j_gene: TRBJ1-4; CDR3aa: CSAPLTGKLFF
v_gene: TRBV14; abundance: NA; j_gene: TRBJ2-6; CDR3aa: CASSQAHGTGVFGANVLTF
v_gene: TRBV27; abundance: NA; j_gene: TRBJ2-5; CDR3aa: CASSPGTSGSKVETQYF
v_gene: TRBV7-2; abundance: once; j_gene: TRBJ2-4; CDR3aa: CASSGVDGKNIQYF
v_gene: TRBV7-9; abundance: NA; j_gene: TRBJ1-2; CDR3aa: CASSLLEGQIAFGGYTF
v_gene: TRBV30; abundance: NA; j_gene: TRBJ2-5; CDR3aa: CAWSEGGETQYF
v_gene: TRBV7-2; abundance: NA; j_gene: TRBJ1-5; CDR3aa: CASSLEGALNQPQHF
v_gene: TRBV5-1; abundance: few; j_gene: TRBJ1-3; CDR3aa: CASSGGQGLSGNTIYF
v_gene: TRBV19; abundance: NA; j_gene: TRBJ2-3; CDR3aa: CASSSGHKDTQYF
v_gene: TRBV5-4; abundance: NA; j_gene: TRBJ2-5; CDR3aa: CASSLLRASGGQETQYF
v_gene: TRBV27; abundance: few; j_gene: TRBJ1-5; CDR3aa: CASGTSGHLRGPQHF